These 3 T cell receptor beta chains came from one sample sequenced in a study of OX40 agonist ivuxolimab in advanced cancers. Clones were sequenced by immunoSEQ multiplex PCR, and TCRdb holds only the in-frame ones, with some missing. Of fewer than 65,000 clones in the sample, almost 95% were seen once. Material: CD4+ or CD8+ T cells sorted from blood, obtained in a trial of the OX40 agonist ivuxolimab. The receptor source for this set is an adult with an advanced solid tumor such as melanoma, head and neck, liver or kidney cancer.

The rearrangement joins TRBV7-9 to TRBJ2-7, with 7 bases lining up with TRBD1. The J segment lost 0 bases and the V segment lost 3 bases, leaving 5 bases of the junction unmatched. CDR3 length equals 15 residues. CDR1 is SEHNR, CDR2 FQNEAQ, per germline (reference sequence). This CDR3 is CASSLRQGFSYEQYF. DNA for the CDR3: TGTGCCAGCAGCTTGCGACAGGGATTCTCCTACGAGCAGTACTTC.

The chain uses TRBV13 and TRBJ2-3, with 9 bases identical to TRBD1. Looked up from germline, CDR1 is PRHDT and CDR2 is FYEKMQ (reference sequence). Unmatched junction bases numbered 7, after V lost 5 bases and J lost 4 bases. The length of the CDR3 is 15 residues. The DNA of the CDR3 is TGTGCCAGCAGCCGGGACAGGGTTGACGCAGATACGCAGTATTTT. Its protein product is CASSRDRVDADTQYF.

The rearrangement joins TRBV13 to TRBJ1-3; maybe TRBD1 (5 bases). This CDR3 is built from 16 residues. The ends were cut back, 3 bases at V and 0 bases at J, with 12 bases in the middle. Germline CDR1 is PRHDT and CDR2 is FYEKMQ (reference sequence). CDR3 nucleotide sequence: TGTGCCAGCAGCTTGGCCACAGGTTCCTCTGGAAACACCATATATTTT. Its protein product is CASSLATGSSGNTIYF. Full variable domain (remainder filled in from reference TRBV13 and TRBJ1-3): AAGVIQSPRHLIKEKRETATLKCYPIPRHDTVYWYQQGPGQDPQFLISFYEKMQSDKGSIPDRFSAQQFSDYHSELNMSSLELGDSALYFCASSLATGSSGNTIYFGEGSWLTVV.